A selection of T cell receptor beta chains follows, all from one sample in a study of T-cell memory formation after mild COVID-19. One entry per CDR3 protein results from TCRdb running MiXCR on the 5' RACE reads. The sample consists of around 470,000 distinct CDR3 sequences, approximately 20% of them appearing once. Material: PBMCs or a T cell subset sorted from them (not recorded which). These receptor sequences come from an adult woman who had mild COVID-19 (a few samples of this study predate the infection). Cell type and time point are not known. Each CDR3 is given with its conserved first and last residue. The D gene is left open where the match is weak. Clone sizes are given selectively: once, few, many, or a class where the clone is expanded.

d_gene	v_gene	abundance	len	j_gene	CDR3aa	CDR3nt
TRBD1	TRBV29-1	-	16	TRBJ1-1	CSVEDLTGDMNTEAFF	TGCAGCGTTGAAGATTTAACAGGGGATATGAACACTGAAGCTTTCTTT
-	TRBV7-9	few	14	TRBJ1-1	CASSLVVGHDEAFF	TGTGCCAGCAGCTTAGTTGTGGGCCATGATGAAGCTTTCTTT
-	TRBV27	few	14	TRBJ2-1	CASSFLGSINEQFF	TGTGCCAGCAGTTTTCTGGGCAGTATCAATGAGCAGTTCTTC
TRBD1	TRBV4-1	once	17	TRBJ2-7	CASSQGIAGQVGYEQYF	TGCGCCAGCAGCCAAGGCATAGCTGGACAGGTGGGCTACGAGCAGTACTTC
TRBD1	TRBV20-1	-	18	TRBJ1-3	CSAQVSAGTVNSGNTIYF	TGCAGTGCTCAGGTCTCGGCTGGGACAGTGAACTCTGGAAACACCATATATTTT
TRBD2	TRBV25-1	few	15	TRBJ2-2	CASRVAGGLTGELFF	TGTGCCAGCAGAGTAGCGGGGGGGCTTACCGGGGAGCTGTTTTTT
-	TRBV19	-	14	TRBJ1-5	CASSLQGNNQPQHF	TGTGCCAGTAGTCTACAGGGAAACAATCAGCCCCAGCATTTT
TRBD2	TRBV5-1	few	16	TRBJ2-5	CASSLVPAGGQETQYF	TGCGCCAGCAGCTTGGTCCCAGCGGGGGGGCAAGAGACCCAGTACTTC
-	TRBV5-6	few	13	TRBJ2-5	CAKDGDPTKTQYF	TGTGCTAAAGATGGGGATCCCACAAAGACCCAGTACTTC
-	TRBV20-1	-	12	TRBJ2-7	CSAPKGPYEQYF	TGCAGTGCCCCCAAGGGGCCTTACGAGCAGTACTTC
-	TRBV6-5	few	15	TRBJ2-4	CASSSPGQAKNIQYF	TGTGCCAGCAGTTCCCCCGGACAGGCCAAAAACATTCAGTACTTC
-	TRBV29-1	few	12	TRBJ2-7	CSVGGTAYEQYF	TGCAGCGTTGGCGGGACAGCCTACGAGCAGTACTTC
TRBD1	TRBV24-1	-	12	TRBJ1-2	CATFQGEYGYTF	TGTGCCACCTTCCAGGGGGAGTATGGCTACACCTTC
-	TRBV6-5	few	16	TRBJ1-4	CASSWGAGGTNEKLFF	TGTGCCAGCAGTTGGGGTGCAGGAGGGACTAATGAAAAACTGTTTTTT
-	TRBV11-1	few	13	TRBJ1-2	CASSSQGVGGYTF	TGTGCCAGCAGCTCCCAAGGAGTCGGTGGCTACACCTTC
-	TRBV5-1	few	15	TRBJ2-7	CASKDGRPPTYEQYF	TGCGCCAGCAAGGATGGCAGGCCGCCGACCTACGAGCAGTACTTC
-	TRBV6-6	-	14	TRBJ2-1	CASSSTMGPNEQFF	TGTGCCAGCAGCTCAACCATGGGGCCCAATGAGCAGTTCTTC
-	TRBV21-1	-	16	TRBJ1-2	CASSKGNPGQGYGYTF	TGTGCCAGCAGCAAGGGAAATCCGGGACAGGGTTATGGCTACACCTTC
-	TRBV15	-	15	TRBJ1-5	CATSRDQQLNQPQHF	TGTGCCACCAGCAGAGATCAACAGCTCAATCAGCCCCAGCATTTT
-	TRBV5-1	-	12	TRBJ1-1	CASSPGNLEAFF	TGCGCCAGCAGCCCGGGAAACCTAGAAGCTTTCTTT
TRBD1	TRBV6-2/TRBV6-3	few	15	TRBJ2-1	CASSYSQGYYNEQFF	TGTGCCAGCAGTTACTCACAGGGGTACTACAATGAGCAGTTCTTC
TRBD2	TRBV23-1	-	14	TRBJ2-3	CASSHGLAGRSAYF	TGCGCCAGCAGTCATGGGCTAGCGGGGCGCTCAGCGTATTTT
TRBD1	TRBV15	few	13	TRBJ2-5	CATSSDRVGTQYF	TGTGCCACCAGCTCGGACAGGGTCGGAACCCAGTACTTC
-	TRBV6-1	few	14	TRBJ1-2	CASSETDRSYGYTF	TGTGCCAGCAGTGAAACGGACAGATCCTATGGCTACACCTTC
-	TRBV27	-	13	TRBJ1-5	CASRVKWGQPQHF	TGTGCCAGCAGGGTAAAGTGGGGCCAGCCCCAGCATTTT
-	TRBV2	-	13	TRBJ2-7	CASSFAEAYEQYF	TGTGCCAGCTCTTTCGCGGAGGCCTACGAGCAGTACTTC
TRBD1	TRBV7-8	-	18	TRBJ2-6	CASRSPGQEHSGANVLTF	TGTGCCAGCAGGTCCCCGGGACAGGAACACTCTGGGGCCAACGTCCTGACTTTC
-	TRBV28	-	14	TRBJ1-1	CASNEFGGRTEAFF	TGTGCCAGCAATGAGTTCGGGGGGCGAACTGAAGCTTTCTTT
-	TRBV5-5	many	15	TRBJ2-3	CASSPDVPSTDTQYF	TGTGCCAGCAGCCCCGACGTTCCTAGCACAGATACGCAGTATTTT
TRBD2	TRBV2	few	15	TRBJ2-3	CASSSGIQVADTQYF	TGTGCCAGCAGCAGCGGGATCCAAGTGGCAGATACGCAGTATTTT
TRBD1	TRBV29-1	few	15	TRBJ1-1	CSVAEDRNINTEAFF	TGCAGCGTTGCTGAGGACAGGAACATAAACACTGAAGCTTTCTTT
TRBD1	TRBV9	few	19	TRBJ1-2	CASSVAEGRRDRGHYGYTF	TGTGCCAGCAGCGTAGCAGAGGGCCGCCGGGACAGGGGCCACTATGGCTACACCTTC
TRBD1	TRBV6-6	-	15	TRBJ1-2	CASSYRRTGGYGYTF	TGTGCCAGCAGTTACCGGCGGACAGGGGGGTATGGCTACACCTTC
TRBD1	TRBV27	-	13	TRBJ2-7	CASSWDRGSEQYF	TGTGCCAGCAGCTGGGACAGGGGAAGCGAGCAGTACTTC
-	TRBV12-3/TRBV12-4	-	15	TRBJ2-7	CASSLAGEVSYEQYF	TGTGCCAGCAGTTTAGCGGGAGAGGTGTCCTACGAGCAGTACTTC
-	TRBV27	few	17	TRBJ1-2	CASSASPPVAKNYGYTF	TGTGCCAGCAGTGCCTCCCCTCCGGTGGCTAAAAACTATGGCTACACCTTC
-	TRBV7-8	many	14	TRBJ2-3	CASSLSGNTDTQYF	TGTGCCAGCAGCTTATCGGGGAACACAGATACGCAGTATTTT
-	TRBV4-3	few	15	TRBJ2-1	CASSQGTHSYNEQFF	TGCGCCAGCAGCCAAGGAACCCACTCCTACAATGAGCAGTTCTTC
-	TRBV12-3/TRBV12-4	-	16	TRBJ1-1	CASSLGLRVGSTEAFF	TGTGCCAGCAGTTTAGGCCTAAGGGTCGGGAGCACTGAAGCTTTCTTT
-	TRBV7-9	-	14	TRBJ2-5	CASSLMWGQETQYF	TGTGCCAGCAGCTTAATGTGGGGCCAGGAGACCCAGTACTTC
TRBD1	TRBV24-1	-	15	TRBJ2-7	CATSAWGTGRHEQYF	TGTGCCACCAGTGCCTGGGGGACAGGGCGGCACGAGCAGTACTTC
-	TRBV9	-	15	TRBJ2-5	CASSVEGARVETQYF	TGTGCCAGCAGCGTAGAAGGGGCGCGTGTAGAGACCCAGTACTTC
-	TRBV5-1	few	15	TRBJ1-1	CASIPLFGGGTEAFF	TGCGCCAGCATCCCATTATTCGGCGGAGGCACTGAAGCTTTCTTT
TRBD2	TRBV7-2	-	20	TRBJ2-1	CASSLVLVVAGGPFYNEQFF	TGTGCCAGCAGCTTAGTCCTCGTGGTAGCGGGGGGGCCTTTCTACAATGAGCAGTTCTTC
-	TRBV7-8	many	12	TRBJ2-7	CASSYGDYEQYF	TGTGCCAGCAGCTACGGGGACTACGAGCAGTACTTC
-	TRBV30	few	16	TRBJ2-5	CAWSRGRGAPEETQYF	TGTGCCTGGAGTAGGGGACGGGGAGCTCCAGAGGAGACCCAGTACTTC
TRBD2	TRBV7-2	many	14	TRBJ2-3	CASSTATGGDTQYF	TGTGCCAGCAGCACGGCCACGGGAGGGGATACGCAGTATTTT
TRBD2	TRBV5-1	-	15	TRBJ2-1	CASRSLAGAYNEQFF	TGCGCCAGCAGGTCTCTAGCGGGGGCCTACAATGAGCAGTTCTTC
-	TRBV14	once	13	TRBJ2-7	CASSQVLLGEQYF	TGTGCCAGCAGCCAAGTGCTCCTTGGGGAGCAGTACTTC
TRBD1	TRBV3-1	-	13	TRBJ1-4	CASSARQGAKLFF	TGTGCCAGCAGCGCTCGACAGGGGGCAAAACTGTTTTTT
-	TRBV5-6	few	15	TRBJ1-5	CASSSTGISNQPQHF	TGTGCCAGCAGCTCAACCGGGATTAGCAATCAGCCCCAGCATTTT
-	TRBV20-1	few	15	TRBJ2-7	CSAHAGSSGSYEQYF	TGCAGTGCCCACGCCGGGTCTTCCGGATCCTACGAGCAGTACTTC
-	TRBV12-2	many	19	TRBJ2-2	CASRLGRAMRGRNTGELFF	TGTGCAAGTCGCTTAGGCCGGGCCATGCGGGGCCGCAACACCGGGGAGCTGTTTTTT
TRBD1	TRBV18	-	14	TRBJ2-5	CASDRRTGQETQYF	TGTGCCAGCGATCGTCGGACAGGGCAAGAGACCCAGTACTTC
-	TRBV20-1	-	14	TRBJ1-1	CSASKGELNTEAFF	TGCAGTGCTAGTAAGGGGGAATTGAACACTGAAGCTTTCTTT
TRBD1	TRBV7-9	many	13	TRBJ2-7	CASSLGQGAEQYF	TGTGCCAGCAGCTTAGGACAGGGTGCCGAGCAGTACTTC
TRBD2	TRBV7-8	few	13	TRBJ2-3	CASSNGGSDTQYF	TGTGCCAGCAGCAACGGGGGGTCAGATACGCAGTATTTT
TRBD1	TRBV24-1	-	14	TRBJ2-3	CATTETGATDTQYF	TGTGCCACCACCGAGACAGGGGCCACAGATACGCAGTATTTT
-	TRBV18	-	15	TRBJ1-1	CASSPLGGGDTEAFF	TGTGCCAGCTCACCCCTGGGAGGGGGGGACACTGAAGCTTTCTTT